This T cell receptor beta chain was profiled in a study of T-cell reconstitution after alpha-beta-depleted transplantation in children (dated by TCRdb to 2016 to 2017). For context, the study as a whole: T-cell immune reconstitution after TCRalphabeta/CD19-depleted allogeneic hematopoietic cell transplantation in children was quantitatively tracked in the study by means of TCR repertoire profiling. General study outcomes and caveats: Over the following months the frequencies of hyperexpanded clones went down, and after one year T-cell counts and TCRbeta diversity were mostly credited to newly produced T cells. The high TCRbeta diversity at day 60 in some patients was ascribed to recipient T cells and intrathymic progenitors that had survived conditioning. About two months after transplant, the apparently early recovery of alphabetaT-cell counts reportedly depended on just several hundred clones that had expanded rapidly and came from non-depleted graft cells.

This clonotype was observed at least ten times. The antigen it binds to is not known. Base qualities are not provided; no much larger clone lies one nucleotide away. Library method: PCR. The sequencing machine was an Illumina HiSeq 2500. TCR libraries were prepared with molecular barcoding, using unique molecular identifiers to normalize TCRbeta repertoire quantification. The public reads were run again by TCRdb, first through fastp at Q25 and then through MiXCR, and only productive beta chains were kept. CDR3 protein duplicates are merged, each entry listing the most common genes and DNA. In all, the sample holds about 640,000 distinct CDR3 sequences, and 10% to 15% of those were seen once. About 2% of the sample comes from the top ten. Reading the label with the study, this specimen's treatment or condition is: allogeneic hematopoietic cell transplantation with graft depleted of TCRalphabeta T cells and CD19 B cells. The transplant recipients were children given TCRalphabeta/CD19-depleted allogeneic hematopoietic cell grafts.

The sequenced sample was PBMCs, mostly from graft donor cells, obtained 360 days after TCRalphabeta/CD19-depleted stem cell transplant. The TCR sequence derives from a male patient younger than 18 who had a stem cell transplant for acute myeloid leukemia, so the T cells may come from the graft donor.

The DNA sequence is TGCGCCAGCAGCTGGGCAGGGGTGAACACTGAAGCTTTCTTT. Its product reads: CASSWAGVNTEAFF. The sequence joins TRBV5-1 to TRBJ1-1; TRBD1 might be the D gene, on 6 matching bases. V is shortened by 3 bases, J by 0 bases, and the region joining them spans 9 bases. For CDR1 and CDR2, the germline V gene lists SGHRS and YFSETQ. Inclusive of the bounding cysteine and phenylalanine, the CDR3 is 14 residues long. Kept here is only the CDR3 DNA, which spans 42 bases and is read in frame from base 1. Joined to the reference TRBV5-1 and TRBJ1-1 proteins, this CDR3 gives the full variable domain: KAGVTQTPRYLIKTRGQQVTLSCSPISGHRSVSWYQQTPGQGLQFLFEYFSETQRNKGNFPGRFSGRQFSNSRSEMNVSTLELGDSALYLCASSWAGVNTEAFFGQGTRLTVV.